Listed here are 22 T cell receptor beta chains from one sample, sequenced in a study of PD-L1 blockade in urothelial cancer. Clones were sequenced by immunoSEQ multiplex PCR, and TCRdb holds only the in-frame ones, with some missing. Among some 51,000 clones listed, more than 75% were seen once. Time point denoted: peripheral blood 6 weeks after treatment start. The sequencing here drew on PBMCs, taken around atezolizumab (anti-PD-L1) treatment. The receptors derive from a man aged 55 to 69 with urothelial cancer.

This sequence joins TRBV5-6 and TRBJ2-5, with D unclear. The CDR3 loop spans 15 amino acids. Germline V CDR1 and CDR2: SGHDT, YYEEEE. The V end was cut by 0 bases, the J end by 1 base, with 10 bases between. The CDR3 bases are TGTGCCAGCAGCTTGGAAGGCAGGCTCCAAGAGACCCAGTACTTC. Encoded protein: CASSLEGRLQETQYF.

The chain is built from TRBV5-5 and TRBJ2-1, with 15 bases lining up with TRBD2. The CDR3 totals 14 residues. Germline CDR1 is SGHKS and CDR2 is YYEKEE (reference sequence). The trim removed 5 bases at V and 9 bases at J, leaving 3 bases unmatched. The DNA for the CDR3 is TGTGCCAGCAGGGGACTAGCGGGGGGCCCTGAGCAGTTCTTC. This sequence encodes CASRGLAGGPEQFF.

The rearrangement uses TRBV7-5 and TRBJ2-4; TRBD2 is the table's D call and was not checked against the DNA. TRBV7-5 is designated a pseudogene. CDR3 length: 20 residues. The DNA of the CDR3 is TGTGCCAGAAGCTTAGCGGGGACTAGCGGGAGTTGTAGGGCCAAAAACATTCAGTACTTC. It yields the protein CARSLAGTSGSCRAKNIQYF.

The V call is TRBV6-5, the J call TRBJ1-2; 10 nucleotides match TRBD1. Germline V gives CDR1 MNHEY, CDR2 SVGAGI. J was trimmed by 9 bases and V by 6 bases; bases with no gene match: 13. This CDR3 contains 15 residues. Written as DNA, the CDR3 is TGTGCCAGCAGCCCCTCTGGGACAGGGGTTATGAGCTACACCTTC. It is translated as CASSPSGTGVMSYTF.

The chain joins TRBV5-4 to TRBJ2-7; 7 positions agree with TRBD1. The CDR3 totals 13 residues. Germline assignment: CDR1 SGHNT and CDR2 YYREEE (reference sequence). With 2 bases clipped from V and 5 bases from J, the junction kept 4 bases outside the gene matches. The CDR3 sequence is CASSLQGTNEQYF. CDR3 bases: TGTGCCAGCAGCTTACAGGGGACCAACGAGCAGTACTTC.

This clone has a handful of counts. V usage is TRBV27 and J usage is TRBJ1-2; TRBD1 matches at 8 bases. The CDR3 contains 14 residues. Germline lookup yields CDR1 MNHEY and CDR2 SMNVEV (reference sequence). The V gene end was trimmed by 6 bases and the J gene end by 4 bases; junction bases not matched to a gene: 7. This chain's CDR3 is CASRGTGSTYGYTF. The CDR3 DNA sequence: TGTGCCAGCAGGGGGACAGGATCCACCTATGGCTACACCTTC.

The chain recombines TRBV10-2 with TRBJ2-7; no firm D call. Deletions cut 2 bases from V and 2 bases from J, with 7 bases between. Germline loops: CDR1 WSHSY, CDR2 SAAADI. The CDR3 runs to 13 residues. The DNA for the CDR3 is TGCGCCAGCAGTGAGAGCATTACCTACGAGCAGTACTTC. It translates to CASSESITYEQYF.

The chain combines TRBV6-6 with TRBJ2-3, with 7 bases identical to TRBD1. Germline CDR1 and CDR2: MNHNY and SVGAGI (reference sequence). This CDR3 has 16 residues. V trimming: 3 bases; J trimming: 5 bases; junction bases outside the gene matches: 11. Here the CDR3 DNA reads TGTGCCAGCAGTTATCAACTCACAGGGGCCGGAGATACGCAGTATTTT. Residues: CASSYQLTGAGDTQYF.

This chain links TRBV19 with TRBJ2-3; D unresolved. The CDR3 extends over 13 amino acids. Trimming stripped 2 bases from V and 5 bases from J, with 8 bases between. Germline lookup yields CDR1 LNHDA and CDR2 SQIVND (reference sequence). CDR3 nucleotide sequence: TGTGCCAGTAGTATACCCCCCAAAGATACGCAGTATTTT. Translating it yields CASSIPPKDTQYF.

V and J are TRBV28 and TRBJ2-7; TRBD1 aligns across 7 bases. Trimming cost V 5 bases and J 6 bases; bases outside gene matches: 7. The CDR3 loop spans 13 amino acids. Germline CDR1 MDHEN, CDR2 SYDVKM. The CDR3 region has the DNA TGTGCCAGCAGTAGAGACAGGGTGGGCGAGCAGTACTTC. This sequence encodes CASSRDRVGEQYF.

The genes are TRBV6-5 and TRBJ2-2; perhaps TRBD2 as D (5 bases). V lost 6 bases and J lost 8, with 10 bases in between. CDR1 and CDR2 from the germline V gene are MNHEY and SVGAGI. CDR3 length equals 12 residues. The CDR3 sequence is CASRRDQGELFF. The CDR3 DNA reads TGTGCCAGCAGGAGGGATCAAGGGGAGCTGTTTTTT.

The rearrangement links TRBV5-5 to TRBJ2-3; 10 positions match TRBD2. CDR1 is SGHKS and CDR2 is YYEKEE in the germline V gene (reference sequence). V was pared by 9 bases and J by 4 bases, with 5 bases of the junction left unmatched. The CDR3 sequence is 13 residues long. In DNA, the CDR3 is TGTGCCACTTCTAGCGGGAGCTCAGATACGCAGTATTTT. Translating gives CATSSGSSDTQYF.

This chain connects TRBV29-1 to TRBJ1-2; 8 positions match TRBD1. This CDR3 contains 16 residues. Per the germline V gene, CDR1 is SQVTM and CDR2 is ANQGSEA. The J segment lost 3 bases and the V segment lost 6 bases, leaving 15 bases of the junction unmatched. The CDR3 nucleotides are TGCAGCGTCCATGCCGAACAGGGGGAGGATGACTATGGCTACACCTTC. It translates to CSVHAEQGEDDYGYTF. Drawing the rest from reference TRBV29-1 and TRBJ1-2, the complete variable domain is SAVISQKPSRDICQRGTSLTIQCQVDSQVTMMFWYRQQPGQSLTLIATANQGSEATYESGFVIDKFPISRPNLTFSTLTVSNMSPEDSSIYLCSVHAEQGEDDYGYTFGSGTRLTVV.

The chain has TRBV6-6 and TRBJ2-5; 7 bases align to TRBD2. The CDR3 has 15 residues. The junction had 7 bases not matched to a gene; V was cut back by 1 base and J by 5 bases. Germline assignment: CDR1 MNHNY and CDR2 SVGAGI (reference sequence). In DNA, the CDR3 is TGTGCCAGCAGTTACTTGGGGGGGAAGGGTGAGACCCAGTACTTC. Amino acids: CASSYLGGKGETQYF.

This chain connects TRBV7-9 to TRBJ1-1; tentative D call: TRBD1 (6 bases). Germline-derived CDR1 and CDR2 are SEHNR and FQNEAQ (reference sequence). Trimming pared 1 base from V and 7 bases from J, leaving 16 bases between. The CDR3 covers 15 residues. The CDR3 region is CASSLGLGAPSEAFF. For the CDR3, the DNA is TGTGCCAGCAGCTTAGGTCTGGGGGCGCCGAGTGAAGCTTTCTTT.

V usage is TRBV7-9 and J usage is TRBJ1-2; D gene uncertain. This CDR3 contains 15 residues. V was pared by 2 bases and J by 2 bases, with 12 bases between. Germline CDR1 and CDR2: SEHNR and FQNEAQ (reference sequence). CDR3 residues: CASSLQVTQNYGYTF. In DNA, the CDR3 is TGTGCCAGCAGCTTACAGGTTACCCAGAACTATGGCTACACCTTC.

The rearrangement links TRBV19 to TRBJ1-4, with 7 positions matching TRBD1. Germline V gene sequence: CDR1 LNHDA, CDR2 SQIVND (reference sequence). CDR3 length equals 16 residues. V dropped 4 bases and J dropped 7; count of bases not matched to a gene: 12. This CDR3 is CASSTYSTGRFEKLFF. In nucleotides, the CDR3 is TGTGCCAGTAGTACCTACTCGACAGGGCGGTTTGAAAAACTGTTTTTT. The full variable domain, its missing parts supplied by reference TRBV19 and TRBJ1-4, is DGGITQSPKYLFRKEGQNVTLSCEQNLNHDAMYWYRQDPGQGLRLIYYSQIVNDFQKGDIAEGYSVSREKKESFPLTVTSAQKNPTAFYLCASSTYSTGRFEKLFFGSGTQLSVL.

The chain recombines TRBV5-4 with TRBJ2-1; TRBD2 matches at 9 bases. Germline V gene lookup returns CDR1 SGHNT and CDR2 YYREEE (reference sequence). The J segment lost 8 bases and the V segment lost 4 bases, leaving 10 bases of the junction unmatched. This CDR3 contains 15 residues. The CDR3 protein is CASSVAGAMYDEQFF. The CDR3 DNA is TGTGCCAGCAGCGTAGCGGGGGCCATGTACGATGAGCAGTTCTTC.

This chain connects TRBV7-2 to TRBJ2-7; a weak D match, TRBD2 (7 bases). The V gene's germline CDR1 is SGHTA and CDR2 FQGNSA. The V gene lost 5 bases and the J gene lost 4 bases, with 15 bases spanning the gap. The CDR3 length is 14 residues. The CDR3: CASSRGAPAYEQYF. The CDR3 DNA is TGTGCCAGCAGCCGGGGGGCCCCGGCGTACGAGCAGTACTTC.

The chain combines TRBV7-2 with TRBJ2-7, with 7 bases matching TRBD2. Trimming at V came to 6 bases and at J to 3 bases, leaving 8 bases not matched to a gene. CDR1 is SGHTA and CDR2 is FQGNSA in the germline V gene. The CDR3 extends over 14 amino acids. The CDR3 reads CASSVGREHYEQYF. In DNA, the CDR3 is TGTGCCAGCAGTGTAGGGCGGGAGCACTACGAGCAGTACTTC. Using reference TRBV7-2 and TRBJ2-7 for the parts outside the CDR3, the full variable domain is GAGVSQSPSNKVTEKGKDVELRCDPISGHTALYWYRQSLGQGLEFLIYFQGNSAPDKSGLPSDRFSAERTGGSVSTLTIQRTQQEDSAVYLCASSVGREHYEQYFGPGTRLTVT.

V is TRBV19 and J is TRBJ2-7; D is ambiguous. The V end was cut by 3 bases, the J end by 5 bases, with 5 bases between. CDR1 is LNHDA, CDR2 SQIVND, per germline (reference sequence). The CDR3 spans 11 residues. DNA for the CDR3: TGTGCCAGTAGTATGAGGAACGAGCAGTACTTC. Its protein is CASSMRNEQYF.

The gene calls are TRBV7-2 and TRBJ1-5; the D gene is possibly TRBD1 (6 bases). Germline lookup yields CDR1 SGHTA and CDR2 FQGNSA. V was clipped by 3 bases and J by 2 bases, with 8 bases between them. The CDR3 is 14 amino acids. The CDR3 sequence is CASSFGQRNQPQHF. CDR3 coding DNA: TGTGCCAGCAGCTTCGGACAGCGCAATCAGCCCCAGCATTTT.